Here is one T cell receptor (beta chain) with its context. Its antigen is currently unknown. Regions amplified from RNA transcripts were the TCR beta CDR3 regions. First-round RT-PCR with HTBI primers amplified the TCR CDR3 region. TCRdb recomputed calls from the multiplex PCR reads with MiXCR, one row per CDR3 protein. The sample lists about 600,000 distinct CDR3 sequences; about 16% were seen once. The data are from a study of T cells in Graves' hyperthyroidism and ophthalmopathy. General study results and limits: A 13 V-J model separated ophthalmopathy from stable hyperthyroidism. Before onset, by a median of around 6.1 months, the model predicted ophthalmopathy.

With V trimmed by 5 bases and J by 8 bases, 7 bases remained unmatched. CDR1 is MDHEN, CDR2 SYDVKM, per germline. This CDR3 has 13 residues. Diagnoses rested on clinical symptoms, serum thyroxine and TRAb, thyroid ultrasound and orbital computed tomography. Out of more than 8 ml of fresh peripheral blood came the PBMCs. The clonotype comes from a woman between 40 and 50 years old with Graves' ophthalmopathy. This chain uses TRBV28 with TRBJ1-2, with 8 nucleotides matching TRBD1. Sequenced material: blood. CDR3 residues: CASSRQGFEGYTF. For the CDR3, the DNA is TGTGCCAGCAGTCGACAGGGGTTCGAGGGCTACACCTTC.